The subject of this entry is one T cell receptor beta chain. Antigen unknown. Generated by immunoSEQ multiplex PCR, the TCRdb table keeps only in-frame clones and is missing some. Altogether some 2.4 million clones are present, 93% being singletons, with the ten largest covering roughly 0.36%. The entry originates in a study of shared clonotypes between healthy human individuals. In the study overall: Participating donors consisted of two women and a few men aged 18 to 49.

Points from the study as a whole: The study found lower generation probabilities in non-shared clonotypes than in those shared by all four donors.

V was shortened by 7 bases and J by 2 bases, with 14 bases between the two germline ends. This CDR3 is built from 14 residues. Germline CDR1 is SNHLY and CDR2 is FYNNEI. Sequencing was performed on naive CD4+ T cells from PBMCs. The subset denotes: CD45RA+ positively selected. The origin of this receptor is a man younger than 35 in good health. Some clones in this sample may be carry-over from other donors' samples. This rearrangement joins TRBV2 to TRBJ1-2; a weak D match, TRBD1 (6 bases). The chain's CDR3 is CASTRQDTNYGYTF. In DNA, the CDR3 is TGTGCCAGCACTCGACAGGACACAAACTATGGCTACACCTTC.